These 22 T cell receptor beta chains share one sample of origin, sequenced in a study of blood T cell repertoires in COVID-19. Generated by immunoSEQ multiplex PCR, the TCRdb table keeps only in-frame clones and is missing some. The sample lists 200,000 to 250,000 clones; approximately 84% were seen once. Sequencing input: peripheral blood. Every receptor here comes from an older woman with acute or convalescent COVID-19.

The chain combines TRBV19 with TRBJ1-2; TRBD1 matches at 7 bases. The CDR3 spans 15 residues. Per germline, CDR1 LNHDA and CDR2 SQIVND (reference sequence). J gave up 3 bases and V 5 bases, and 9 bases lay outside the gene matches. The CDR3 protein is CASSPATGWDYGYTF. CDR3 DNA: TGTGCCAGTAGTCCCGCGACAGGGTGGGACTATGGCTACACCTTC.

This rearrangement joins TRBV4-3 to TRBJ1-6; weak D call: TRBD1 (5 bases). V lost 0 bases, J lost 8 bases, and 14 bases lay in between. This CDR3 spans 16 amino acids. Germline V gives CDR1 LGHNA, CDR2 YSLEER. Here the CDR3 DNA reads TGCGCCAGCAGCCAAGATCTGAAGGGGTACTATTCACCCCTCCACTTT. Its protein product is CASSQDLKGYYSPLHF.

The chain uses TRBV28 and TRBJ2-3; 13 bases are a match to TRBD2. The V segment lost 5 bases and the J segment 5 bases; nucleotides outside the gene matches: 7. This CDR3 region has 16 residues. Germline assignment: CDR1 MDHEN and CDR2 SYDVKM. CDR3 loop: CASSLGTSGVGDTQYF. The CDR3 DNA sequence: TGTGCCAGCAGTCTAGGGACTAGCGGGGTCGGAGATACGCAGTATTTT.

This chain links TRBV4-3 with TRBJ2-3; tentatively, D is TRBD2 (5 bases). The V end lost 3 bases, the J end lost 5 bases, and 18 bases lay between the germline ends. Germline V gene sequence: CDR1 LGHNA, CDR2 YSLEER. The CDR3 is made up of 16 amino acids. CDR3 region: CASSHGVGSIGDTQYF. CDR3 DNA: TGCGCCAGCAGCCACGGCGTAGGGAGTATAGGAGATACGCAGTATTTT.

V is TRBV6-6 and J is TRBJ1-1; D gene unclear. CDR1 is MNHNY, CDR2 SVGAGI, per germline (reference sequence). Trimming removed 4 bases from V and 3 bases from J, with 9 bases in between. The CDR3 sequence is 13 residues long. The CDR3 loop reads CASSSRRDTEAFF. The CDR3 DNA reads TGTGCCAGCAGTTCCCGGAGGGACACTGAAGCTTTCTTT.

This clone was counted between two and nine times. The genes are TRBV6-5 and TRBJ2-3; 8 bases align to TRBD2. The CDR3 is made up of 15 amino acids. Germline CDR1 reads MNHEY; CDR2 reads SVGAGI. The V and J ends lost 4 bases and 0 bases, in that order; junction bases with no gene match: 3. DNA of the CDR3: TGTGCCAGCAGTTGGCGGGGGGCGAGCACAGATACGCAGTATTTT. It translates to CASSWRGASTDTQYF.

The gene calls are TRBV5-4 and TRBJ2-5; the match to TRBD2 covers 8 bases. Unmatched junction bases numbered 7, after V lost 4 bases and J lost 5 bases. The germline CDR1 and CDR2 sequences are SGHNT and YYREEE (reference sequence). The CDR3 is 14 amino acids. The CDR3: CASSPLRGGETQYF. The CDR3 DNA is TGTGCCAGCAGCCCTCTGCGCGGGGGGGAGACCCAGTACTTC.

This rearrangement joins TRBV4-1 to TRBJ1-5, with 7 bases fitting TRBD1. V shed 2 bases and J 1 base; nucleotides not matched to a gene: 2. The CDR3 runs 15 residues. CDR1 is MGHRA, CDR2 YSYEKL, per germline. CDR3 amino acids: CASSQRQGSNQPQHF. CDR3 DNA: TGCGCCAGCAGCCAACGACAGGGAAGCAATCAGCCCCAGCATTTT.

This clone occurred a few times. Distinct nucleotide sequences in the sample also encode this CDR3. The rearrangement joins TRBV20-1 to TRBJ2-7, with D tentatively TRBD2 (5 bases). The CDR3 covers 14 residues. CDR1 and CDR2 (germline): DFQATT, SNEGSKA (reference sequence). With 3 bases removed from V and 0 bases from J, the gap between germline ends came to 12 bases. The CDR3 here is CSASRAGGSYEQYF. The CDR3 nucleotides read TGCAGTGCTAGTCGGGCAGGAGGCTCCTACGAGCAGTACTTC.

The V gene is TRBV3-1 (or the pseudogene TRBV3-2), the J gene TRBJ1-4, with 9 bases that match TRBD1. The CDR3 length is 16 residues. CDR1 is LGHDT, CDR2 YNNKEL, per germline (reference sequence). Trimming cost V 2 bases and J 6 bases; bases outside gene matches: 7. Here the CDR3 reads CASSQMSGTGYEKLFF. CDR3 DNA sequence: TGTGCCAGCAGCCAAATGTCCGGGACAGGGTATGAAAAACTGTTTTTT.

This chain uses TRBV4-1 with TRBJ2-1, with 9 bases fitting TRBD2. Unmatched junction bases numbered 9, after V lost 6 bases and J lost 0 bases. Germline V gives CDR1 MGHRA, CDR2 YSYEKL. The CDR3 has 17 amino acids. The CDR3 protein is CASSLASGTRSYNEQFF. The CDR3 DNA is TGCGCCAGCAGTTTGGCTAGCGGGACCCGCTCCTACAATGAGCAGTTCTTC.

This clone was detected only once. The chain combines TRBV7-9 with TRBJ1-1; perhaps TRBD1 as D (6 bases). The CDR3 has 15 residues. V lost 5 bases and J 0 bases, leaving 13 bases between the germline ends. Germline-derived CDR1 and CDR2 are SEHNR and FQNEAQ (reference sequence). As DNA, the CDR3 is TGTGCCAGCAGCAGAAACAGGGCTATGAACACTGAAGCTTTCTTT. It codes for CASSRNRAMNTEAFF.

In nucleotides, the CDR3 is TGTGCCAGCAGCTTAGTTCTTCAGGCTAGCGGGGGGCAAGAGACCCAGTACTTC. Translation gives CASSLVLQASGGQETQYF. This chain links TRBV7-2 with TRBJ2-5, with 11 bases lining up with TRBD2. V was clipped by 1 base and J by 2 bases; unmatched bases: 9. The germline gives CDR1 SGHTA, CDR2 FQGNSA. This CDR3 has 18 amino acids. Drawing the rest from reference TRBV7-2 and TRBJ2-5, the complete variable domain is GAGVSQSPSNKVTEKGKDVELRCDPISGHTALYWYRQSLGQGLEFLIYFQGNSAPDKSGLPSDRFSAERTGGSVSTLTIQRTQQEDSAVYLCASSLVLQASGGQETQYFGPGTRLLVL.

As to this clone: A read error may produce the germline difference seen at one junction end. V gene TRBV5-1 combines with J gene TRBJ1-6; 7 bases map to TRBD1. The CDR3 is 16 residues long. Germline CDR1 SGHRS, CDR2 YFSETQ. The CDR3 nucleotides are TGCGCCCGCAGCTGGGGGGCCAGGGGGGCCAATTCACCCCTCCACTTT. Amino acids: CARSWGARGANSPLHF.

The genes are TRBV14 and TRBJ1-1; maybe TRBD1 (6 bases). Trimming shortened V by 3 bases and J by 2 bases, and 13 bases separated the two germline ends. Germline lookup yields CDR1 SGHDN and CDR2 FVKESK. The CDR3 runs 15 residues. CDR3 in amino acids: CASSQVRGFNTEAFF. Written as DNA, the CDR3 is TGTGCCAGCAGCCAGGTCAGGGGATTTAACACTGAAGCTTTCTTT.

The rearrangement links TRBV7-2 to TRBJ2-7; the match to TRBD2 covers 10 bases. Per the germline V gene, CDR1 is SGHTA and CDR2 is FQGNSA. The ends lost 3 bases at V and 2 bases at J; junction bases unmatched: 1. This CDR3 spans 14 amino acids. CDR3 amino acids: CASSLLAGAYEQYF. The DNA for the CDR3 is TGTGCCAGCAGCTTGCTAGCGGGAGCCTACGAGCAGTACTTC.

The CDR3 bases are TGTGCCAGTAGTTTGGGACGGGAGTACATTCAGTACTTC. Residues: CASSLGREYIQYF. The chain is built from TRBV19 and TRBJ2-4, with D perhaps matching TRBD2 (6 bases). CDR1 is LNHDA, CDR2 SQIVND, per germline (reference sequence). V lost 5 bases to trimming and J lost 8 bases, with 13 bases between them. The CDR3 is 13 residues long. The variable domain in full, completed from reference TRBV19 and TRBJ2-4, reads DGGITQSPKYLFRKEGQNVTLSCEQNLNHDAMYWYRQDPGQGLRLIYYSQIVNDFQKGDIAEGYSVSREKKESFPLTVTSAQKNPTAFYLCASSLGREYIQYFGAGTRLSVL.

This clone was recorded once. This chain connects TRBV18 to TRBJ2-7; weak D call: TRBD1 (6 bases). Germline loops: CDR1 KGHSH, CDR2 LQKENI. CDR3 length equals 14 residues. Trimming removed 5 bases at V and 3 bases at J, with 14 bases between. The CDR3 bases are TGTGCCAGCTCAACCCAGGGGCCGAGCTACGAGCAGTACTTC. Translated, it gives CASSTQGPSYEQYF.

The chain recombines TRBV6-6 with TRBJ1-2, with D possibly matching TRBD1 (5 bases). Looked up from germline, CDR1 is MNHNY and CDR2 is SVGAGI (reference sequence). The germline V and J ends were trimmed by 8 bases and 5 bases, with 21 bases remaining between them. The CDR3 runs 15 residues. The CDR3 DNA sequence: TGTGCCAGCGTCGGGGGGTTTGGGGGGATATATGGCTACACCTTC. Protein product: CASVGGFGGIYGYTF.

The chain combines TRBV11-2 with TRBJ2-3; TRBD2 agrees at 9 bases. The CDR3 runs 14 residues. With V trimmed by 3 bases and J by 4 bases, 2 bases remained unmatched. Germline loops: CDR1 SGHAT, CDR2 FQNNGV. The chain's CDR3 is CASSLRGGADTQYF. The CDR3 DNA follows: TGTGCCAGCAGCTTGCGGGGGGGCGCAGATACGCAGTATTTT.

The rearrangement uses TRBV12-3 or TRBV12-4 and TRBJ1-2; D may be TRBD1 (6 bases). The germline V and J ends were trimmed by 8 bases and 4 bases, with 11 bases remaining between them. The CDR3 is made up of 12 amino acids. The CDR3 protein is CASRGAGYGYTF. The CDR3 DNA follows: TGTGCCAGCCGGGGGGCCGGCTATGGCTACACCTTC.

The chain carries TRBV5-4 and TRBJ2-1; 10 bases map to TRBD2. CDR1 SGHNT and CDR2 YYREEE come from the germline V gene (reference sequence). V shed 4 bases, J shed 2 bases, and the junction held 9 bases outside the gene matches. The CDR3 runs to 17 residues. The CDR3 DNA is TGTGCCAGCAGCCCGGGGGGTAGCGGGGGGACCTACAATGAGCAGTTCTTC. Translated, it gives CASSPGGSGGTYNEQFF.